One sample yielded the 24 T cell receptor beta chains listed below, sequenced in a study of CD8 T cells in ankylosing spondylitis. Notes on the study in general: It appeared that ankylosing spondylitis blood was characterized by a TCR beta motif of under ten highly homologous variants.

MiXCR, applied by TCRdb to the 5' RACE reads, yields one record per CDR3 protein. This table has about 500,000 distinct CDR3 sequences, approximately 5.3% appearing once. The antigens these receptors bind are not known. The sample taken for sequencing was blood, either unsorted or a sorted T cell fraction (not recorded which). Receptor source: a male donor with ankylosing spondylitis.

This clonotype came up many times. As DNA, the CDR3 is TGCAGTGCTGGGGAGGGGTGGGTGGAAGAGACCCAGTACTTC. It is translated as CSAGEGWVEETQYF. The chain combines TRBV20-1 with TRBJ2-5; 7 bases align to TRBD2. With 5 bases clipped from V and 3 bases from J, the junction kept 9 bases outside the gene matches. The CDR3 sequence is 14 residues long. The V gene's germline CDR1 is DFQATT and CDR2 SNEGSKA (reference sequence).

This clonotype was seen repeatedly, ten times or more. This chain connects TRBV20-1 to TRBJ2-1, with 9 positions matching TRBD2. Germline V gives CDR1 DFQATT, CDR2 SNEGSKA (reference sequence). This CDR3 has 15 residues. Unmatched junction bases numbered 12, after V lost 3 bases and J lost 9 bases. This chain's CDR3 is CSARVIAGRGGEQFF. The DNA of the CDR3 is TGCAGTGCTAGGGTTATAGCGGGGCGGGGGGGTGAGCAGTTCTTC.

This clonotype was seen repeatedly, ten times or more. This chain joins TRBV29-1 and TRBJ2-7; 10 positions match TRBD1. V lost 5 bases to trimming and J lost 9 bases; unmatched junction nucleotides: 10. This CDR3 comprises 13 residues. Germline CDR1 and CDR2: SQVTM and ANQGSEA. The CDR3 reads CSVKGTGVAPQYF. The CDR3 DNA reads TGCAGCGTTAAGGGGACAGGGGTCGCCCCGCAGTACTTC.

This clonotype was recorded many times. This chain joins TRBV5-1 and TRBJ1-1; 12 bases are a match to TRBD1. Germline V lookup: CDR1 SGHRS, CDR2 YFSETQ. After removal of 4 bases from V and 5 bases from J, the junction contained 9 bases not matched to a gene. This CDR3 comprises 16 residues. As DNA, the CDR3 is TGCGCCAGCAGCCAGGGACAGGGGGCGAGTTGGACTGAAGCTTTCTTT. The encoded protein is CASSQGQGASWTEAFF.

In this sample, this clonotype turned up many times. The chain combines TRBV29-1 with TRBJ2-4; 8 positions match TRBD1. Losses at the gene ends were 0 bases for V and 6 bases for J; bases not matched to a gene: 7. Germline V gene sequence: CDR1 SQVTM, CDR2 ANQGSEA. The CDR3 has 15 amino acids. This chain's CDR3 is CSVEDRWTGRNIQYF. The CDR3 DNA reads TGCAGCGTTGAAGATAGGTGGACAGGGAGAAACATTCAGTACTTC.

This clonotype was recorded at least ten times. This sequence joins TRBV29-1 and TRBJ2-5, with TRBD2 as a possible D gene (5 bases). Trimming left V 0 bases short and J 4 bases short, with 12 bases between. Germline loops: CDR1 SQVTM, CDR2 ANQGSEA. The CDR3 runs 14 residues. DNA for the CDR3: TGCAGCGTTGAAGATTGGTGGGAGAGAGAGACCCAGTACTTC. This sequence encodes CSVEDWWERETQYF.

This clonotype showed up just a few times. The CDR3 DNA is TGTGCCAGCAGTTGGGTAAGGTTGAGCGGTTCCTACGAGCAGTACTTC. This sequence encodes CASSWVRLSGSYEQYF. The V gene is TRBV6-2 or TRBV6-3, the J gene TRBJ2-7; D perhaps matches TRBD2 (5 bases). The CDR3 totals 16 residues. Per germline, CDR1 MNHEY and CDR2 SVGEGT. V lost 4 bases to trimming and J lost 1 base, with 17 bases between them.

This clonotype was seen repeatedly, ten times or more. The V call is TRBV6-2 or TRBV6-3, the J call TRBJ2-5, with unresolved D. Germline loops: CDR1 MNHEY, CDR2 SVGEGT. This CDR3 is built from 12 residues. Trimming stripped 4 bases from V and 3 bases from J, with 6 bases between. The CDR3 region has the DNA TGTGCCAGCAGTTGGGCGGAAGAGACCCAGTACTTC. Translating it yields CASSWAEETQYF.

This chain uses TRBV29-1 with TRBJ2-2; D might be TRBD2 (5 bases). From germline, CDR1 is SQVTM and CDR2 ANQGSEA. The CDR3 spans 13 residues. Trimming took off 4 bases at V and 3 bases at J, with 9 bases between the two ends. The CDR3 bases are TGCAGCGTTGGAGGGTGGGACACCGGGGAGCTGTTTTTT. Protein sequence: CSVGGWDTGELFF.

This clonotype was picked up a small number of times. This chain connects TRBV6-5 to TRBJ2-1; 12 positions match TRBD2. Unmatched junction bases numbered 4, after V lost 2 bases and J lost 5 bases. CDR3 length: 16 amino acids. Germline CDR1 reads MNHEY; CDR2 reads SVGAGI. The CDR3 region has the DNA TGTGCCAGCAGTTACCCGACTAGCGGGAGACACAATGAGCAGTTCTTC. Translating it yields CASSYPTSGRHNEQFF.

This clonotype appeared many times. The CDR3 spells CASSTTTGQSYEQYF. In DNA form, the CDR3 reads TGTGCCAGCTCGACTACAACGGGACAGTCCTACGAGCAGTACTTC. The V gene is TRBV6-1, the J gene TRBJ2-7; 7 bases agree with TRBD1. Germline V gene sequence: CDR1 MNHNS, CDR2 SASEGT. The J segment lost 1 base and the V segment lost 8 bases, leaving 11 bases of the junction unmatched. CDR3 length equals 15 residues.

This clonotype was recorded at least ten times. The rearrangement links TRBV29-1 to TRBJ1-2; no reliable D call. CDR1 SQVTM and CDR2 ANQGSEA come from the germline V gene. Trimming cost V 4 bases and J 4 bases, with 4 bases left between them. The CDR3 length is 10 residues. The DNA of the CDR3 is TGCAGCGTTGGTGTCTATGGCTACACCTTC. Translating it yields CSVGVYGYTF.

This clonotype was seen repeatedly, ten times or more. The rearrangement links TRBV10-3 to TRBJ1-3, with 8 bases matching TRBD1. CDR1 is ENHRY and CDR2 is SYGVKD in the germline V gene. The V and J ends lost 5 bases and 2 bases, in that order; junction bases with no gene match: 2. The CDR3 consists of 14 residues. CDR3 residues: CAISSQGAGNTIYF. The CDR3 region has the DNA TGTGCCATCAGTTCACAGGGGGCTGGAAACACCATATATTTT.

Comments on this clonotype: This may be a read error: a much more frequent sequence differs by one nucleotide. The chain joins TRBV10-3 to TRBJ2-2, with unresolved D. The CDR3 runs 14 residues. Trimming pared 6 bases from V and 6 bases from J, leaving 14 bases between. In germline, CDR1 is ENHRY, CDR2 SYGVKD. CDR3 nucleotides: TGTGCCATCAGAGCCCCCGCGAAGGCCGGGGAGCTGTTTTTT. Translated, it gives CAIRAPAKAGELFF.

This clonotype was seen only a few times. This chain connects TRBV6-1 to TRBJ1-1, with no clear D. This CDR3 comprises 13 residues. Germline V CDR1 and CDR2: MNHNS, SASEGT. V was clipped by 8 bases and J by 1 base, with 11 bases between them. This chain's CDR3 is CASREVGNTEAFF. The CDR3 bases are TGTGCCAGCCGAGAGGTAGGGAACACTGAAGCTTTCTTT.

Many counts were recorded for this clonotype. For the CDR3, the DNA is TGCGCCAGCAGCCAAGATTGGCAGGGGCGTCTCTCTGGGGCCAACGTCCTGACTTTC. Protein product: CASSQDWQGRLSGANVLTF. V and J are TRBV4-3 and TRBJ2-6, with D possibly matching TRBD1 (6 bases). The V gene's germline CDR1 is LGHNA and CDR2 YSLEER. The CDR3 runs to 19 residues. V was cut by 0 bases and J by 0 bases, with 15 bases left in between.

This clonotype was observed many times. V gene TRBV12-3 or TRBV12-4 combines with J gene TRBJ2-5, with a possible D match to TRBD2 (6 bases). Trimming shortened V by 5 bases and J by 5 bases, and 18 bases separated the two germline ends. CDR3 length: 15 residues. The CDR3 here is CASSAAGRRRETQYF. The CDR3 nucleotides are TGTGCCAGCAGTGCCGCGGGGCGGAGAAGGGAGACCCAGTACTTC.

At least ten counts were recorded for this clonotype. The chain carries TRBV28 and TRBJ1-2, with TRBD1 matching 8 bases. The length of the CDR3 is 13 residues. The trim removed 7 bases at V and 8 bases at J, leaving 9 bases unmatched. Germline V gene lookup returns CDR1 MDHEN and CDR2 SYDVKM. CDR3 sequence reads: CASMSGGAKGYTF. The CDR3 nucleotides are TGTGCCAGCATGTCAGGGGGCGCGAAGGGCTACACCTTC.

This clonotype was picked up many times. The chain links TRBV15 to TRBJ2-7; possible D gene TRBD2, 5 bases. Trimming removed 0 bases from V and 1 base from J, with 16 bases in between. The CDR3 has 17 residues. Germline V CDR1 and CDR2: LNHNV, YYDKDF (reference sequence). CDR3 sequence (DNA): TGTGCCACCAGCAGAGATATTGAGGTTAGAGGGTCCTACGAGCAGTACTTC. Translation gives CATSRDIEVRGSYEQYF.

This clonotype was seen many times. CDR3 amino acids: CASSGGWETDTQYF. CDR3 DNA sequence: TGTGCCAGCAGCGGGGGATGGGAAACAGATACGCAGTATTTT. V usage is TRBV6-1 and J usage is TRBJ2-3; weak D call: TRBD2 (6 bases). This CDR3 spans 14 amino acids. CDR1 is MNHNS, CDR2 SASEGT, per germline. Trimming left V 6 bases short and J 3 bases short, with 13 bases between.

V is TRBV20-1 and J is TRBJ2-7; D is undetermined. CDR1 is DFQATT and CDR2 is SNEGSKA in the germline V gene (reference sequence). V was pared by 7 bases and J by 1 base, with 8 bases between. This CDR3 region has 11 residues. The CDR3 DNA sequence: TGCAGTGGGGTGGATTCCTACGAGCAGTACTTC. Translated, it gives CSGVDSYEQYF.

The table lists this clonotype with many counts. This chain uses TRBV6-5 with TRBJ1-2; no clear D. Germline values: CDR1 MNHEY, CDR2 SVGAGI. The CDR3 spans 14 residues. The V end was cut by 0 bases, the J end by 5 bases, with 10 bases between. In DNA, the CDR3 is TGTGCCAGCAGTTACTCGAGGGCCGTTTATGGCTACACCTTC. Translated, it gives CASSYSRAVYGYTF.

This clonotype came up a few times. The CDR3 region has the DNA TGCGCCAGCAGCGAAGGACAGGCGCTCTACAATGAGCAGTTCTTC. This codes for CASSEGQALYNEQFF. The chain combines TRBV5-1 with TRBJ2-1, with 7 bases aligning to TRBD1. Germline CDR1 reads SGHRS; CDR2 reads YFSETQ. There are 15 residues in the CDR3. Trimming took 4 bases from V and 3 from J; bases not matched to a gene: 7.

This clonotype was seen many times. The V and J genes are TRBV20-1 and TRBJ2-3; the match to TRBD2 covers 8 bases. Losses at the gene ends were 4 bases for V and 1 base for J; bases not matched to a gene: 7. Germline V CDR1 and CDR2: DFQATT, SNEGSKA (reference sequence). The CDR3 contains 15 residues. CDR3 bases: TGCAGTGCTAACTCCGGGGGACTAGGCACAGATACGCAGTATTTT. Translation gives CSANSGGLGTDTQYF.